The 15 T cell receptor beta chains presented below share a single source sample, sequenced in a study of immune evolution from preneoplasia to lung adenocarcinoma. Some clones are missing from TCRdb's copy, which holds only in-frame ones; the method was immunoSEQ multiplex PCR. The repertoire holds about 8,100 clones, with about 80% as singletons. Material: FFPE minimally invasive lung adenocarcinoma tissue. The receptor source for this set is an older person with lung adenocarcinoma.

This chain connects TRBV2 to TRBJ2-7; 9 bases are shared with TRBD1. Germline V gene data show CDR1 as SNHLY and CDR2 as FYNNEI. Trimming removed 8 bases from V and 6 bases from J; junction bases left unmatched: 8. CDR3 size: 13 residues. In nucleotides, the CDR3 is TGTGCCAGCTTTAGACCGGACAGGGGCGAGCAGTACTTC. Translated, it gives CASFRPDRGEQYF.

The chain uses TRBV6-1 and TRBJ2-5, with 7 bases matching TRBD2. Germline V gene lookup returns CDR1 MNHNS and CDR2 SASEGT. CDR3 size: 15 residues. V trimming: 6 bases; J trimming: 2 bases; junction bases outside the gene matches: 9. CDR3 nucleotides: TGTGCCAGCAGCGATAGAGGAGCGGGGCAAGAGACCCAGTACTTC. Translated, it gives CASSDRGAGQETQYF.

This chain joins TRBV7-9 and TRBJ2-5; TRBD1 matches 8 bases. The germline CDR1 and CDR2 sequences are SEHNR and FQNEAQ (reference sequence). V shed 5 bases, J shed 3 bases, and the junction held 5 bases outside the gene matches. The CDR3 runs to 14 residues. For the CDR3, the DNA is TGTGCCAGCAGCCCACGGACAGGGAAAGAGACCCAGTACTTC. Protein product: CASSPRTGKETQYF.

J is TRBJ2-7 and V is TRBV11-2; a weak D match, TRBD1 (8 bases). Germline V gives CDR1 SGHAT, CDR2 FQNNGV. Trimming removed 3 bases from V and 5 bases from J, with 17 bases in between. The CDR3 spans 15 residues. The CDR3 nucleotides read TGTGCCAGCAGCTTCCACACAGGGGGGGACAACGAGCAGTACTTC. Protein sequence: CASSFHTGGDNEQYF.

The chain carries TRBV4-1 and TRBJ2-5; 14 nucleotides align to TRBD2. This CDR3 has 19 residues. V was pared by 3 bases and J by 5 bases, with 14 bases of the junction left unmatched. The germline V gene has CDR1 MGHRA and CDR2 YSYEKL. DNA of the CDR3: TGCGCCAGCAGCCATCCCGGACTAGCGGGAGGACCGGAGAGGGAGACCCAGTACTTC. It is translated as CASSHPGLAGGPERETQYF.

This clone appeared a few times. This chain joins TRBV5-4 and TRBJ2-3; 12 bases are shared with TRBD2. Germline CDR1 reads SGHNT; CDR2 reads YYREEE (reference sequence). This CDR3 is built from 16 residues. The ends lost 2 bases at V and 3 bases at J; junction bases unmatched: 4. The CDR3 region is CASSLQTSGGTDTQYF. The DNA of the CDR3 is TGTGCCAGCAGCTTACAGACTAGCGGGGGTACAGATACGCAGTATTTT.

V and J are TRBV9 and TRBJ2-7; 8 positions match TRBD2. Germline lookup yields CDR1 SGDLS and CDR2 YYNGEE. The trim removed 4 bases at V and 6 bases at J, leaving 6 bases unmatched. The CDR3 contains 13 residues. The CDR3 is CASSSRLATEQYF. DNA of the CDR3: TGTGCCAGCAGCTCCCGACTAGCGACCGAGCAGTACTTC.

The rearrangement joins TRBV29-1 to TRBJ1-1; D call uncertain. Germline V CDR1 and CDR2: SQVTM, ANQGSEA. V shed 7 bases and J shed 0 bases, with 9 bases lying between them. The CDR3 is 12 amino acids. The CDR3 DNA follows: TGCAGCGATTGGACTTTGAACACTGAAGCTTTCTTT. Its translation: CSDWTLNTEAFF. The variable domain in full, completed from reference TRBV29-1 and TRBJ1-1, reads SAVISQKPSRDICQRGTSLTIQCQVDSQVTMMFWYRQQPGQSLTLIATANQGSEATYESGFVIDKFPISRPNLTFSTLTVSNMSPEDSSIYLCSDWTLNTEAFFGQGTRLTVV.

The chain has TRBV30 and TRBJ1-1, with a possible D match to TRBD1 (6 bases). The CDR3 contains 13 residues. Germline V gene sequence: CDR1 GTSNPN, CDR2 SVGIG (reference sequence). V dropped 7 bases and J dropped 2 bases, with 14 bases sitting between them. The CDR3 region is CAYHPDRNTEAFF. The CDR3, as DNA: TGTGCCTACCATCCGGACAGAAACACTGAAGCTTTCTTT.

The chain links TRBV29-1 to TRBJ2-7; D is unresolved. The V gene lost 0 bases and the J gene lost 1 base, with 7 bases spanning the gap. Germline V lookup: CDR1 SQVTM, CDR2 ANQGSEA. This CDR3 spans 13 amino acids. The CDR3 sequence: CSVEDQWSYEQYF. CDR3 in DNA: TGCAGCGTTGAAGATCAATGGTCCTACGAGCAGTACTTC.

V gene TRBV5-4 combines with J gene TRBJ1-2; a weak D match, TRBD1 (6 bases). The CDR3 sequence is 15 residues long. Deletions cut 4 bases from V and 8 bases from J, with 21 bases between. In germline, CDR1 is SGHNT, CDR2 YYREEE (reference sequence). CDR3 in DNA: TGTGCCAGCAGCCCACAACGGGCGGGGGGCCGGGGCTACACCTTC. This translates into CASSPQRAGGRGYTF. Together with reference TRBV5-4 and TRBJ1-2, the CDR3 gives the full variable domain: ETGVTQSPTHLIKTRGQQVTLRCSSQSGHNTVSWYQQALGQGPQFIFQYYREEENGRGNFPPRFSGLQFPNYSSELNVNALELDDSALYLCASSPQRAGGRGYTFGSGTRLTVV.

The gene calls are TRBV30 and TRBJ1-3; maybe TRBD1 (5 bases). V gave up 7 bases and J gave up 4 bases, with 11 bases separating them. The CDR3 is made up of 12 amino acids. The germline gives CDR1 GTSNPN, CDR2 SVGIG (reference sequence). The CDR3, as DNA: TGTGCCTCGACAGTACGAGGAAACACCATATATTTT. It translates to CASTVRGNTIYF.

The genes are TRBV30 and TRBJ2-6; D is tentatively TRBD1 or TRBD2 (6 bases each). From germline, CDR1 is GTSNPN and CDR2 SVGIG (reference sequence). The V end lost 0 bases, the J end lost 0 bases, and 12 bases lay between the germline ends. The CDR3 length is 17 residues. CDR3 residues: CAWSVGGRPSGANVLTF. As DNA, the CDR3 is TGTGCCTGGAGTGTAGGGGGGCGACCCTCTGGGGCCAACGTCCTGACTTTC. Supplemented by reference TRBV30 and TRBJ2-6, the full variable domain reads SQTIHQWPATLVQPVGSPLSLECTVEGTSNPNLYWYRQAAGRGLQLLFYSVGIGQISSEVPQNLSASRPQDRQFILSSKKLLLSDSGFYLCAWSVGGRPSGANVLTFGAGSRLTVL.

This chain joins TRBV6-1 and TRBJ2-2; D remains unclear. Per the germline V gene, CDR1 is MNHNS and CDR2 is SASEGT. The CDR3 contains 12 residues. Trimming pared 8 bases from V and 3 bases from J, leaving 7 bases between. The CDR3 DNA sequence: TGTGCCAGCGGCACCTACACCGGGGAGCTGTTTTTT. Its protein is CASGTYTGELFF.

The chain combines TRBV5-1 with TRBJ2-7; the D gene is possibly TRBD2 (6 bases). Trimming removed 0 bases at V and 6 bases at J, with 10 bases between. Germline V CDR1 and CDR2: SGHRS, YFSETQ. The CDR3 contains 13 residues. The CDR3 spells CASSLGAGFEQYF. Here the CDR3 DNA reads TGCGCCAGCAGCTTGGGGGCGGGGTTCGAGCAGTACTTC.